Each of the 15 T cell receptor beta chains below was sequenced from the same sample in a study of T cells in localized non-small cell lung cancer. Measured with immunoSEQ multiplex PCR; TCRdb has only the in-frame clones, and not every one. The data show tens of thousands of clones, more than 85% seen once. The sample in question was peripheral blood, obtained before any cancer treatment. The receptors here all came from a female donor of 60 years or more with stage I lung adenocarcinoma.

This chain joins TRBV29-1 and TRBJ2-5; D could derive from TRBD1 or TRBD2 (5 bases each). Trimming cost V 5 bases and J 5 bases, with 9 bases left between them. The length of the CDR3 is 11 residues. Germline V gene sequence: CDR1 SQVTM, CDR2 ANQGSEA. The CDR3 is CSVRGRETQYF. The DNA of the CDR3 is TGCAGCGTTCGGGGCAGGGAGACCCAGTACTTC.

This clone was seen more than once but under ten times. The chain uses TRBV19 and TRBJ1-2; D is possibly TRBD1 (6 bases). Looked up from germline, CDR1 is LNHDA and CDR2 is SQIVND (reference sequence). V was clipped by 6 bases and J by 3 bases, with 8 bases between them. The CDR3 runs to 12 residues. The CDR3 DNA reads as TGTGCCAGTAGATACAGGGACTATGGCTACACCTTC. Translated, it gives CASRYRDYGYTF.

This chain uses TRBV9 with TRBJ2-3; 11 bases match TRBD2. CDR3 length: 16 amino acids. Germline-derived CDR1 and CDR2 are SGDLS and YYNGEE. The trim removed 3 bases at V and 2 bases at J, leaving 5 bases unmatched. Here the CDR3 DNA reads TGTGCCAGCAGCGCGGGACTAGCGGCCTCCACAGATACGCAGTATTTT. Its translation: CASSAGLAASTDTQYF.

The chain carries TRBV11-1 and TRBJ2-7; D is undetermined. The length of the CDR3 is 15 residues. Germline lookup yields CDR1 SGHAT and CDR2 FQDESV (reference sequence). V was trimmed by 5 bases and J by 1 base, leaving 15 bases between them. The CDR3 here is CASSPQSGGSYEQYF. CDR3 in DNA: TGTGCCAGCAGCCCCCAGTCGGGTGGATCCTACGAGCAGTACTTC. Combining the CDR3 with reference TRBV11-1 and TRBJ2-7 gives the whole variable domain EAEVAQSPRYKITEKSQAVAFWCDPISGHATLYWYRQILGQGPELLVQFQDESVVDDSQLPKDRFSAERLKGVDSTLKIQPAELGDSAMYLCASSPQSGGSYEQYFGPGTRLTVT.

V usage is TRBV30 and J usage is TRBJ2-1, with D unresolved. With 0 bases removed from V and 5 bases from J, the gap between germline ends came to 14 bases. This CDR3 has 15 residues. The germline V gene encodes CDR1 GTSNPN and CDR2 SVGIG (reference sequence). The CDR3 sequence is CAWSVRGSINNEQFF. DNA of the CDR3: TGTGCCTGGAGTGTACGTGGCAGCATAAACAATGAGCAGTTCTTC.

This clone is deemed large. The chain uses TRBV30 and TRBJ2-3, with 7 bases aligning to TRBD2. Germline CDR1 and CDR2: GTSNPN and SVGIG (reference sequence). V shed 8 bases and J 2 bases; nucleotides not matched to a gene: 25. The CDR3 extends over 19 amino acids. The CDR3 sequence: CALWPGRGRARGTTDTQYF. The DNA for the CDR3 is TGTGCCCTCTGGCCTGGAAGGGGCAGGGCGCGGGGGACCACAGATACGCAGTATTTT.

The chain is built from TRBV30 and TRBJ1-5; D ambiguous. This CDR3 comprises 13 residues. Between the trimmed V and J ends, which lost 5 bases and 7 bases, there was a span of 15 bases. Germline V gene data show CDR1 as GTSNPN and CDR2 as SVGIG (reference sequence). CDR3 residues: CAWSGGRGQPQHF. Written as DNA, the CDR3 is TGTGCCTGGTCGGGTGGGCGCGGACAGCCCCAGCATTTT.

The chain joins TRBV5-6 to TRBJ2-1; D is unclear. From germline, CDR1 is SGHDT and CDR2 YYEEEE. The V end was cut by 0 bases, the J end by 8 bases, with 12 bases between. This CDR3 has 14 residues. In nucleotides, the CDR3 is TGTGCCAGCAGCTTGGCTCCGGATCCGGATGAGCAGTTCTTC. Translation gives CASSLAPDPDEQFF.

J is TRBJ1-4 and V is TRBV7-9; 11 bases are a match to TRBD1. Germline V gene sequence: CDR1 SEHNR, CDR2 FQNEAQ (reference sequence). The CDR3 is 16 residues long. V dropped 4 bases and J dropped 8; count of bases not matched to a gene: 9. The DNA of the CDR3 is TGTGCCAGCAGCTCCGGGACAGGGGGTTTAGAGGAAAAACTGTTTTTT. Residues: CASSSGTGGLEEKLFF.

The rearrangement links TRBV5-5 to TRBJ1-1; D ambiguous. Germline V lookup: CDR1 SGHKS, CDR2 YYEKEE (reference sequence). CDR3 length: 14 residues. The V and J ends lost 2 bases and 0 bases respectively, with 8 bases between them. The CDR3 DNA follows: TGTGCCAGCAGCTTACTTCTGCTGAACACTGAAGCTTTCTTT. Translation gives CASSLLLLNTEAFF.

The rearrangement joins TRBV2 to TRBJ2-5, with TRBD1 matching 9 bases. Germline loops: CDR1 SNHLY, CDR2 FYNNEI. V was pared by 6 bases and J by 5 bases, with 7 bases of the junction left unmatched. The CDR3 totals 14 residues. The CDR3 region is CASRHRGPRETQYF. CDR3 sequence (DNA): TGTGCCAGCAGACACAGGGGGCCGCGTGAGACCCAGTACTTC.

The chain is built from TRBV28 and TRBJ1-2, with 10 bases lining up with TRBD1. From germline, CDR1 is MDHEN and CDR2 SYDVKM. Trimming removed 3 bases from V and 7 bases from J; junction bases left unmatched: 5. The CDR3 has 14 residues. In nucleotides, the CDR3 is TGTGCCAGCAGTTTTGTGGGACAGGGGAGTGGCTACACCTTC. It codes for CASSFVGQGSGYTF.

The V and J genes are TRBV7-9 and TRBJ1-5; D not resolved. The V gene lost 4 bases and the J gene lost 3 bases, with 7 bases spanning the gap. The CDR3 loop spans 13 amino acids. CDR1 is SEHNR and CDR2 is FQNEAQ in the germline V gene (reference sequence). The CDR3 reads CASSSLNNQPQHF. Here the CDR3 DNA reads TGTGCCAGCAGCTCCCTGAACAATCAGCCCCAGCATTTT.

Here the CDR3 reads CASSSSGYSGANVLTF. The DNA for the CDR3 is TGTGCCAGTAGTTCGTCAGGGTACTCTGGGGCCAACGTCCTGACTTTC. The chain employs TRBV19 and TRBJ2-6, with D perhaps matching TRBD1 (5 bases). V lost 5 bases, J lost 0 bases, and 11 bases lay in between. Germline CDR1 is LNHDA and CDR2 is SQIVND (reference sequence). CDR3 length: 16 residues.

The chain employs TRBV27 and TRBJ2-7, with D unclear. This CDR3 is 14 amino acids long. The germline gives CDR1 MNHEY, CDR2 SMNVEV (reference sequence). Between the trimmed V and J ends, which lost 5 bases and 1 base, there was a span of 12 bases. The CDR3 here is CASSRYRVSYEQYF. CDR3 sequence (DNA): TGTGCCAGCAGTCGCTACCGGGTGTCCTACGAGCAGTACTTC.